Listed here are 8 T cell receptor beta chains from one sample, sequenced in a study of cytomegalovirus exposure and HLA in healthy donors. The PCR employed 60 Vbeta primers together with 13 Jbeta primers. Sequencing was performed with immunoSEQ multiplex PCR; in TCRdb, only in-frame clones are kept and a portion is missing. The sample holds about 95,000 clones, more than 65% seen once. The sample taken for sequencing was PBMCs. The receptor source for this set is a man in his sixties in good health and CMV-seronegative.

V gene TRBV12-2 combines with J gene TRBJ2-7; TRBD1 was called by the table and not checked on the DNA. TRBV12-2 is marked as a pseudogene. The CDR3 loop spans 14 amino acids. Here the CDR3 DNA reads TGTGCAAGTCGCTCGAGGACAGGGGGCTGCGAGCAGTACTTC. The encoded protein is CASRSRTGGCEQYF.

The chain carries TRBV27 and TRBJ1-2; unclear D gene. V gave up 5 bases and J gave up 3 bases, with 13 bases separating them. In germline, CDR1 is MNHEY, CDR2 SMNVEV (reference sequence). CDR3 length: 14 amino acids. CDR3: CASSHRVGDYGYTF. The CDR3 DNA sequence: TGTGCCAGCAGTCATAGAGTGGGAGACTATGGCTACACCTTC.

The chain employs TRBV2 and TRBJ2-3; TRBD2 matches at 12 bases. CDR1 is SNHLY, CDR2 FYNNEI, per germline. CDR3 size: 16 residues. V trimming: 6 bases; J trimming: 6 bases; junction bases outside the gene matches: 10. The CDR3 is CASSAPLAGGGDTQYF. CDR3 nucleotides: TGTGCCAGCAGCGCCCCGCTAGCGGGAGGGGGGGATACGCAGTATTTT.

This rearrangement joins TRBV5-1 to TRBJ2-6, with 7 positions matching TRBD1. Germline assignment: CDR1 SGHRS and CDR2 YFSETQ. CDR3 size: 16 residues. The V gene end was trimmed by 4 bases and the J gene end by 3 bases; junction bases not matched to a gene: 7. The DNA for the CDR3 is TGCGCCAGCAGCCCAGACAGGGCGGATGGGGCCAACGTCCTGACTTTC. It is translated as CASSPDRADGANVLTF.

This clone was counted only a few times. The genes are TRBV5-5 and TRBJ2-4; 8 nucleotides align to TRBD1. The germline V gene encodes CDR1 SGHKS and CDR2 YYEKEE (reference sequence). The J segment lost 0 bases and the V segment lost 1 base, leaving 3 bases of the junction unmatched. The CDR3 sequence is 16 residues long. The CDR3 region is CASSLLGQGAKNIQYF. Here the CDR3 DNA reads TGTGCCAGCAGCTTGTTAGGACAGGGAGCCAAAAACATTCAGTACTTC.

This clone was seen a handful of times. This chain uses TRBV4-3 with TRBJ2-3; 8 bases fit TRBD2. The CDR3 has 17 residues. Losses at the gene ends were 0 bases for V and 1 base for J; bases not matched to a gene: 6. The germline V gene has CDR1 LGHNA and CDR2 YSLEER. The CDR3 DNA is TGCGCCAGCAGCCAAGAAGCACGGGGGGGCCGCACAGATACGCAGTATTTT. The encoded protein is CASSQEARGGRTDTQYF.

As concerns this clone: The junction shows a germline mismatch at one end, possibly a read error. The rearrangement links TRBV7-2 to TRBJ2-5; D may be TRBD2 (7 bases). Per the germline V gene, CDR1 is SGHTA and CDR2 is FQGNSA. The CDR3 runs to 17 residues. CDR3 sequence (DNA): TGTGCCAGCAGCTTAGGGGATTGGGGGGGGGCCCAAGGGACCCAGTACTTC. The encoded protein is CASSLGDWGGAQGTQYF.

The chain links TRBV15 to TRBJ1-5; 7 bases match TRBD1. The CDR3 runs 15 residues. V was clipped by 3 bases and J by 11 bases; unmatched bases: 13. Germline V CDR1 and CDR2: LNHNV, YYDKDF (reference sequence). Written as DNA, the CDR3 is TGTGCCACCAGCAGCCCCGACAGGGTACCAGGGTCCCAGCATTTT. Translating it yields CATSSPDRVPGSQHF.